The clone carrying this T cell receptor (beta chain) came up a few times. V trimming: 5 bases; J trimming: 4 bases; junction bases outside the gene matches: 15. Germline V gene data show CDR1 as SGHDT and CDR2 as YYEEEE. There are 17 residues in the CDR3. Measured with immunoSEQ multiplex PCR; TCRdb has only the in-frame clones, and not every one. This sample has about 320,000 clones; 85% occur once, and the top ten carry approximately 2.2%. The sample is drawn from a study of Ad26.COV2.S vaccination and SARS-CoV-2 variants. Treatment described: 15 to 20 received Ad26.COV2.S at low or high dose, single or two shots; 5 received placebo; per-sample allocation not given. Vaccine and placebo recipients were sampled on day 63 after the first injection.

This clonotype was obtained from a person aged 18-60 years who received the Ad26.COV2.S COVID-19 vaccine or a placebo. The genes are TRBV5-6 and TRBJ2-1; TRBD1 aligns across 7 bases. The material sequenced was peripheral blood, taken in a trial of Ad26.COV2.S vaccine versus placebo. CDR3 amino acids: CASSYDVIGQEYNEQFF. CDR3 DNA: TGTGCCAGCAGTTACGATGTTATTGGACAGGAATACAATGAGCAGTTCTTC.